This T cell receptor beta chain was sequenced in a study of shared clonotypes between healthy human individuals. Study context: There were three CD4 naive, three CD4 memory, two CD8 naive and one CD8 memory plates per donor. The study, taken as a whole, reports: Naive CD4 clonotype sharing across a handful of donors was about 5%. Relative to their counterparts shared across all four donors, non-shared clonotypes exhibited diminished generation probabilities.

The CDR3 loop spans 11 amino acids. V was clipped by 6 bases and J by 8 bases, with 14 bases between them. Germline CDR1 and CDR2: DFQATT and SNEGSKA (reference sequence). Regarding this clone: Its antigen is as yet unknown.

Per sorted-subset replicate PCR, input was 150 to 250 ng DNA, representing around 28,000 T cell genomes. Profiling relied on immunoSEQ multiplex PCR, and the TCRdb table lists in-frame clones only, not all of them. The sample shows under 1,100,000 clones, about 80% of them seen only once. This sequence joins TRBV20-1 and TRBJ2-7; no clear D. The TCR sequence derives from a young man in good health. Some clones in this sample may be carry-over from other donors' samples. The sample was memory CD4+ T cells from PBMCs. Documented subset: CD45RA-negative fraction. CDR3 in amino acids: CSAPLPVKQYF. DNA for the CDR3: TGCAGTGCACCCCTACCGGTGAAGCAGTACTTC.